The 12 T cell receptor beta chains in this list originate from one sample, sequenced in a study of T-cell reconstitution after alpha-beta-depleted transplantation in children (dated by TCRdb to 2015 to 2016). The library was obtained by PCR. Data came from an Illumina HiSeq 2500. TCR libraries were prepared with molecular barcoding, using unique molecular identifiers to normalize TCRbeta repertoire quantification. TCRdb's own reprocessing of the public reads used fastp at Q25 and MiXCR and kept productive beta chains. When rows share a CDR3 protein, they turn into one entry using the most common DNA and genes. The sample has a few hundred thousand distinct CDR3 sequences on record, 10% to 15% of them singletons. The ten largest clones capture 2.2% of the sample. According to the study, the label for this sample's treatment or condition signals: allogeneic hematopoietic cell transplantation with graft depleted of TCRalphabeta T cells and CD19 B cells.

The sample here was PBMCs, mostly from graft donor cells, taken 360 days after TCRalphabeta/CD19-depleted stem cell transplant. These TCRs come from a male patient aged 5 to 17 who had a stem cell transplant for acute myeloid leukemia, so the T cells may come from the graft donor.

This clonotype was counted only a few times. V usage is TRBV28 and J usage is TRBJ2-5, with D perhaps TRBD1 (5 bases). V lost 6 bases, J lost 3 bases, and 14 bases lay in between. The CDR3 length is 14 residues. Germline CDR1 is MDHEN and CDR2 is SYDVKM. DNA of the CDR3: TGTGCCAGCAGACGACAGACGACCAAAGAGACCCAGTACTTC. Protein: CASRRQTTKETQYF.

This clonotype was detected a few times. This sequence joins TRBV6-5 and TRBJ1-1; 8 nucleotides line up with TRBD1. Germline V lookup: CDR1 MNHEY, CDR2 SVGAGI. The CDR3 spans 16 residues. The V and J ends lost 4 bases and 3 bases, in that order; junction bases with no gene match: 10. The chain's CDR3 is CASSWGPTGDDTEAFF. The CDR3 DNA sequence: TGTGCCAGCAGTTGGGGGCCGACAGGGGACGACACTGAAGCTTTCTTT.

This chain links TRBV6-2 or TRBV6-3 with TRBJ2-1; D uncertain. Per germline, CDR1 MNHEY and CDR2 SVGEGT. The CDR3 covers 13 residues. V was clipped by 2 bases and J by 5 bases, with 7 bases between them. For the CDR3, the DNA is TGTGCCAGCAGTTACGCCGAGGACAATGAGCAGTTCTTC. The encoded protein is CASSYAEDNEQFF.

The genes are TRBV12-3 or TRBV12-4 and TRBJ2-7; D call uncertain. V lost 6 bases, J lost 2 bases, and 11 bases lay in between. CDR3 length equals 13 residues. CDR3 loop: CASRDIGTYEQYF. The DNA of the CDR3 is TGTGCCAGCAGGGATATAGGAACCTACGAGCAGTACTTC.

V gene TRBV5-1 combines with J gene TRBJ2-5, with a weak D call TRBD1 (6 bases). Trimming shortened V by 0 bases and J by 1 base, and 10 bases separated the two germline ends. Germline CDR1 and CDR2: SGHRS and YFSETQ. The CDR3 is 15 amino acids. The DNA for the CDR3 is TGCGCCAGCAGCTTGGTGCGGACAGCCCAAGAGACCCAGTACTTC. It specifies CASSLVRTAQETQYF.

The CDR3 region has the DNA TGTGCCAGCGTTGAGTGGACTAGCGGGATTAGGGAGCAGTACTTC. This codes for CASVEWTSGIREQYF. The gene calls are TRBV12-3 or TRBV12-4 and TRBJ2-7; 12 nucleotides agree with TRBD2. The CDR3 has 15 amino acids. Unmatched junction bases numbered 12, after V lost 8 bases and J lost 7 bases.

The chain uses TRBV5-1 and TRBJ2-3, with D perhaps TRBD2 (6 bases). Germline loops: CDR1 SGHRS, CDR2 YFSETQ. The CDR3 has 15 residues. V lost 4 bases to trimming and J lost 0 bases, with 12 bases between them. The CDR3 region has the DNA TGCGCCAGCAGCCCTCTGACTAGAAGCACAGATACGCAGTATTTT. Residues: CASSPLTRSTDTQYF.

This clonotype was seen more than once but under ten times. The rearrangement uses TRBV6-4 and TRBJ2-2; no clear D gene. Trimming shortened V by 8 bases and J by 4 bases, and 8 bases separated the two germline ends. The length of the CDR3 is 12 residues. Germline V gives CDR1 MRHNA, CDR2 SNTAGT. The CDR3 sequence is CASSAATGELFF. The CDR3 coding sequence is TGTGCCAGCTCGGCGGCCACCGGGGAGCTGTTTTTT.

Comments on this clonotype: Given a much more abundant clone one base away, this may be a read error. The gene calls are TRBV20-1 and TRBJ2-1, with 8 bases identical to TRBD1. The CDR3 is made up of 16 amino acids. The germline V gene encodes CDR1 DFQATT and CDR2 SNEGSKA (reference sequence). The CDR3 sequence: CSVRVGTGGSDNEQFF. The CDR3 nucleotides are TGCAGTGTTAGAGTAGGAACAGGGGGTTCCGACAATGAGCAGTTCTTC.

The genes are TRBV28 and TRBJ2-5; D not resolved. Trimming pared 3 bases from V and 2 bases from J, leaving 13 bases between. This CDR3 has 15 amino acids. Germline CDR1 reads MDHEN; CDR2 reads SYDVKM. CDR3: CASSFSGWGQETQYF. The DNA for the CDR3 is TGTGCCAGCAGTTTCTCTGGGTGGGGTCAAGAGACCCAGTACTTC.

In this sample, this clonotype turned up a few times. The chain uses TRBV27 and TRBJ2-7, with D tentatively TRBD2 (6 bases). The V gene's germline CDR1 is MNHEY and CDR2 SMNVEV (reference sequence). This CDR3 region has 14 residues. V was pared by 5 bases and J by 2 bases, with 13 bases between. The CDR3 coding sequence is TGTGCCAGCAGTCCGGGACTGATTACCTACGAGCAGTACTTC. This translates into CASSPGLITYEQYF.

The gene calls are TRBV29-1 and TRBJ2-7; 7 nucleotides line up with TRBD1. This CDR3 is built from 14 residues. Losses at the gene ends were 5 bases for V and 5 bases for J; bases not matched to a gene: 12. Germline V lookup: CDR1 SQVTM, CDR2 ANQGSEA. CDR3: CSVFDRVVRNEQYF. The CDR3, as DNA: TGCAGCGTTTTTGACAGGGTGGTTCGGAACGAGCAGTACTTC.